The next 13 T cell receptor beta chains were all read from a single sample in a study of post-analysis software for immune sequencing data (dated by TCRdb to between 2014 and 2016). Their recognized antigens are unknown. Library preparation was by PCR. The data were produced on an Illumina HiSeq 2500. To reduce PCR and sequencing biases, unique molecular identifiers were built into the TCR beta cDNA libraries. Using fastp at Q25 and MiXCR, TCRdb reprocessed the public reads and kept productive beta chains. For every CDR3 protein sequence, its rows merge into one entry that carries the most common genes and DNA. In all, the sample holds 750,000 to 950,000 distinct CDR3 sequences, and approximately 50% of those were seen once. The ten top clones hold under 6% of the sample. The paper's findings and limits, for the study overall: Patients showed significantly higher frequencies than controls for roughly five TRBV segments, among them TRBV5-6, TRBV5-1 and TRBV20-1.

Sequencing was performed on blood. Receptor source: a girl aged 5-17 years with multiple sclerosis.

The DNA for the CDR3 is TGTGCCAGCAGTTTCCCCGGGAACACAGATACGCAGTATTTT. Translating gives CASSFPGNTDTQYF. This sequence joins TRBV12-3 or TRBV12-4 and TRBJ2-3, with D perhaps TRBD2 (5 bases). Trimming stripped 3 bases from V and 2 bases from J, with 9 bases between. The CDR3 extends over 14 amino acids.

This clonotype was detected only a few times. The chain links TRBV5-1 to TRBJ2-5; 7 nucleotides agree with TRBD1. Near its end, the DNA agrees better with TRBJ2-7, so the J call may be wrong. CDR3 length: 15 amino acids. Germline V lookup: CDR1 SGHRS, CDR2 YFSETQ. The DNA of the CDR3 is TGCGCCAGCAGCTTGGTCCAACAGGGGAACCACGAGCAGTACTTC. Its protein is CASSLVQQGNHEQYF.

The chain employs TRBV29-1 and TRBJ1-1; weak D call: TRBD1 (5 bases). CDR3 length: 14 amino acids. The germline gives CDR1 SQVTM, CDR2 ANQGSEA. V lost 2 bases, J lost 0 bases, and 10 bases lay in between. CDR3 in amino acids: CSVESPGMNTEAFF. The DNA for the CDR3 is TGCAGCGTTGAAAGCCCAGGGATGAACACTGAAGCTTTCTTT. The whole variable domain, remainder taken from reference TRBV29-1 and TRBJ1-1, is SAVISQKPSRDICQRGTSLTIQCQVDSQVTMMFWYRQQPGQSLTLIATANQGSEATYESGFVIDKFPISRPNLTFSTLTVSNMSPEDSSIYLCSVESPGMNTEAFFGQGTRLTVV.

CDR3 sequence (DNA): TGTGCCACCAGCAGAGACGCCACAGGTAATACGCAGTATTTT. Its protein is CATSRDATGNTQYF. The chain employs TRBV15 and TRBJ2-3, with D possibly being TRBD1 (5 bases). Trimming stripped 0 bases from V and 7 bases from J, with 11 bases between. The CDR3 spans 14 residues. Germline CDR1 and CDR2: LNHNV and YYDKDF (reference sequence).

This clonotype was seen a single time. V usage is TRBV11-2 and J usage is TRBJ2-5, with D hard to call. In germline, CDR1 is SGHAT, CDR2 FQNNGV. The V gene lost 3 bases and the J gene lost 0 bases, with 8 bases spanning the gap. The CDR3 is 14 residues long. The CDR3 coding sequence is TGTGCCAGCAGCTTCCGAGGAAACCAAGAGACCCAGTACTTC. It is translated as CASSFRGNQETQYF. Filled out from reference TRBV11-2 and TRBJ2-5, the complete variable domain reads EAGVAQSPRYKIIEKRQSVAFWCNPISGHATLYWYQQILGQGPKLLIQFQNNGVVDDSQLPKDRFSAERLKGVDSTLKIQPAKLEDSAVYLCASSFRGNQETQYFGPGTRLLVL.

A few counts support this clonotype. The chain employs TRBV7-2 and TRBJ2-7; 7 bases are a match to TRBD2. The DNA end favors TRBJ2-5, so the J call may be wrong. CDR3 size: 16 residues. Germline V gene lookup returns CDR1 SGHTA and CDR2 FQGNSA. The CDR3, as DNA: TGTGCCAGCAGCTTAGGGGCTAGCGGTACCCGGGAGACCCAGTACTTC. Encoded protein: CASSLGASGTRETQYF.

The V call is TRBV3-1, the J call TRBJ2-4, with unresolved D. CDR1 is LGHDT and CDR2 is YNNKEL in the germline V gene (reference sequence). CDR3 length equals 15 residues. With 1 base removed from V and 0 bases from J, the gap between germline ends came to 7 bases. The CDR3 region has the DNA TGTGCCAGCAGCCAAGCGGCGGTAGCCAAAAACATTCAGTACTTC. Its translation: CASSQAAVAKNIQYF.

This clonotype was seen only a few times. The CDR3 sequence is CASSLFGGANEQYF. The DNA of the CDR3 is TGTGCCAGCAGCTTATTTGGGGGAGCGAACGAGCAGTACTTC. This chain uses TRBV7-6 with TRBJ2-7; D is tentatively TRBD1 or TRBD2 (5 bases each). The germline V gene encodes CDR1 SGHVS and CDR2 FNYEAQ. CDR3 length equals 14 residues. Trimming shortened V by 2 bases and J by 5 bases, and 13 bases separated the two germline ends.

This clonotype appeared once. The chain employs TRBV11-2 and TRBJ2-5; 10 nucleotides agree with TRBD1. Trimming cost V 5 bases and J 13 bases; bases outside gene matches: 10. Germline CDR1 is SGHAT and CDR2 is FQNNGV. This CDR3 region has 13 residues. CDR3 amino acids: CASSPAIWDRGYF. Written as DNA, the CDR3 is TGTGCCAGCAGCCCAGCAATATGGGACAGGGGGTACTTC.

The genes are TRBV5-1 and TRBJ2-4; TRBD2 is a possible D gene (5 bases). The J call may be faulty, since TRBJ2-7 better matches the DNA end. The CDR3 is 17 amino acids. Germline-derived CDR1 and CDR2 are SGHRS and YFSETQ. As DNA, the CDR3 is TGCGCCAGCAGCTTGGGGTCCCTAGCTGATTTTGGGTACGAGCAGTACTTC. The encoded protein is CASSLGSLADFGYEQYF.

On this clonotype: A junction boundary mismatches the germline segment, possibly from a read error. J is TRBJ2-3 and V is TRBV5-1; 14 nucleotides align to TRBD2. This CDR3 region has 16 residues. CDR1 SGHRS and CDR2 YFSETQ come from the germline V gene. The CDR3 here is CAGSLGTSGSTDTQYF. CDR3 nucleotide sequence: TGCGCCGGCAGCCTAGGGACTAGCGGGAGTACAGATACGCAGTATTTT.

This clonotype was detected only once. V is TRBV6-6 and J is TRBJ2-1; 13 bases fit TRBD2. The V segment lost 2 bases and the J segment 6 bases; nucleotides outside the gene matches: 4. The CDR3 is 16 residues long. Germline V gene lookup returns CDR1 MNHNY and CDR2 SVGAGI (reference sequence). Here the CDR3 DNA reads TGTGCCAGCAGTTACCCTACTAGCGGGGGGGCCAATGAGCAGTTCTTC. This translates into CASSYPTSGGANEQFF.

This clonotype was counted a few times. V is TRBV29-1 and J is TRBJ2-1; D is uncertain. Trimming cost V 4 bases and J 6 bases, with 13 bases left between them. Germline-derived CDR1 and CDR2 are SQVTM and ANQGSEA. CDR3 length equals 13 residues. CDR3 in amino acids: CSVVPGRGNEQFF. The CDR3 nucleotides are TGCAGCGTTGTCCCAGGTCGAGGCAATGAGCAGTTCTTC.